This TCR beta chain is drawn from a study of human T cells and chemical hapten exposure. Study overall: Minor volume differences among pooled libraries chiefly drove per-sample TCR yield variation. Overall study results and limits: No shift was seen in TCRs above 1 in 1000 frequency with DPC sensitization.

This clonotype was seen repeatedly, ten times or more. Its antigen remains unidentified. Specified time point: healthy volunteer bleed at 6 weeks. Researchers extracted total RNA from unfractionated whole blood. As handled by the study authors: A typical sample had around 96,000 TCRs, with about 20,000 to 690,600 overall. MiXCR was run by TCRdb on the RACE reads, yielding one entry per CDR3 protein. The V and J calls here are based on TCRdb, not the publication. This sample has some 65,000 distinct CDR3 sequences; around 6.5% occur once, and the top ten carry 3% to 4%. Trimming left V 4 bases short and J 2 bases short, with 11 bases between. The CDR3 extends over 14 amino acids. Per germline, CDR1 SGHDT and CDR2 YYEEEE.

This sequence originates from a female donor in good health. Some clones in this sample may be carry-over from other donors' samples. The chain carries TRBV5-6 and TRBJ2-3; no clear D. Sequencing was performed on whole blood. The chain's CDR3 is CASSRTFVTDTQYF. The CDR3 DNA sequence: TGTGCCAGCAGCCGGACGTTCGTCACAGATACGCAGTATTTT.